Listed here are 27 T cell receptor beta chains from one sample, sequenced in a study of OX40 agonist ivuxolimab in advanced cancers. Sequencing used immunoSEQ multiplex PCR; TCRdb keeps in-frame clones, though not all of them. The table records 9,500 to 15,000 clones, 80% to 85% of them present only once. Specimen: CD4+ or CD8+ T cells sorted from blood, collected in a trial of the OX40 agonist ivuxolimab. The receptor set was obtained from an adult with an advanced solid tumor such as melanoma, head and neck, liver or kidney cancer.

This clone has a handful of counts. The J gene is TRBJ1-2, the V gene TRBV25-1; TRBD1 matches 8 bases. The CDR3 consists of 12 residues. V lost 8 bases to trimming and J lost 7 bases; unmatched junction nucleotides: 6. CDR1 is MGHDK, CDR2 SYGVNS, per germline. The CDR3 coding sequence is TGTGCCAGCGAGACAGGGGCCTCTGGCTACACCTTC. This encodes CASETGASGYTF.

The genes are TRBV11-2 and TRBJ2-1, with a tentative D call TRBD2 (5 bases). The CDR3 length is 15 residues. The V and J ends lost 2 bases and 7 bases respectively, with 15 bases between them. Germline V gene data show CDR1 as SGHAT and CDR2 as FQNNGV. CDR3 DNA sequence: TGTGCCAGCAGCTTAATAGTGGGAGTCGTAAATGAGCAGTTCTTC. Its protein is CASSLIVGVVNEQFF.

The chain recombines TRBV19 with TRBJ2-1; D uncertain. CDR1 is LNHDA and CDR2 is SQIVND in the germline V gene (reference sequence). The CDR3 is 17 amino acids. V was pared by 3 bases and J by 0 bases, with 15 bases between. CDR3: CASSISTGGHSYNEQFF. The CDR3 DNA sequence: TGTGCCAGTAGTATCTCCACTGGCGGTCACTCCTACAATGAGCAGTTCTTC.

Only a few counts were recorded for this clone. CDR3 residues: CASSYLTRYEQFF. Here the CDR3 DNA reads TGTGCCAGCAGCTACCTTACTAGATATGAGCAGTTCTTC. The chain joins TRBV28 to TRBJ2-1; D may be TRBD2 (5 bases). V was clipped by 6 bases and J by 8 bases, with 14 bases between them. Looked up from germline, CDR1 is MDHEN and CDR2 is SYDVKM. The CDR3 covers 13 residues.

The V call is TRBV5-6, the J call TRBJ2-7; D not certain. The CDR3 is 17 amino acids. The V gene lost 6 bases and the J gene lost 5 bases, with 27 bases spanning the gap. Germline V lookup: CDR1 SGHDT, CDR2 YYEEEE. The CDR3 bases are TGTGCCAGCACCCCTTACACGTCCGTCCTTGTGCTTCACGAGCAGTACTTC. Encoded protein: CASTPYTSVLVLHEQYF.

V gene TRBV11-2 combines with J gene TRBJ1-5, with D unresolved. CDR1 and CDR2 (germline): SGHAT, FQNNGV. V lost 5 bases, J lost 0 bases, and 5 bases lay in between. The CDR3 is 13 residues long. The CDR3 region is CASSQYSNQPQHF. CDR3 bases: TGTGCCAGCAGCCAATATAGCAATCAGCCCCAGCATTTT.

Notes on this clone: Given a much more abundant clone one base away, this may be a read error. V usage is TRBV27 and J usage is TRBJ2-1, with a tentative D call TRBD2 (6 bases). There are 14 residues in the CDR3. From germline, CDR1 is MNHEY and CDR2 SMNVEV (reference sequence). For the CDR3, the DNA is TGTGCCAGCAGTTTAGCACAGGACTACAATGAGCGGTTCTTC. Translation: CASSLAQDYNERFF.

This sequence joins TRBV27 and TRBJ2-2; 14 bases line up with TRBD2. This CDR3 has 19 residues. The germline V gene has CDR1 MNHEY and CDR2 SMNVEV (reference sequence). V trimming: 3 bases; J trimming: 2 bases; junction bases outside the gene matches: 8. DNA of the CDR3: TGTGCCAGCAGTTTCGCCGGGACTAGCGGGAGACTTAACACCGGGGAGCTGTTTTTT. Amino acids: CASSFAGTSGRLNTGELFF.

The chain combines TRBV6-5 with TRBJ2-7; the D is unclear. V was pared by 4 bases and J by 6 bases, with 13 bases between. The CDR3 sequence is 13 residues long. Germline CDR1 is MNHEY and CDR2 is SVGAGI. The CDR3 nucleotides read TGTGCCAGCAGTTCCTCCGGGCCCTCCGAGCAGTACTTC. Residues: CASSSSGPSEQYF.

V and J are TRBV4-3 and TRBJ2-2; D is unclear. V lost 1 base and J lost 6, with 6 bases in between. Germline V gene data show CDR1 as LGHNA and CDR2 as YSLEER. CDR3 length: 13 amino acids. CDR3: CASSQANAGELFF. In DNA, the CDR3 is TGCGCCAGCAGCCAAGCTAACGCCGGGGAGCTGTTTTTT.

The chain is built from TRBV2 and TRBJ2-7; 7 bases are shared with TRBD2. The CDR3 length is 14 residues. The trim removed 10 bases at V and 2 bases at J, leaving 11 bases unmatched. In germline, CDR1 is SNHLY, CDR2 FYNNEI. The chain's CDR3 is CATQPKAGTYEQYF. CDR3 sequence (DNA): TGTGCCACCCAGCCAAAAGCGGGGACCTACGAGCAGTACTTC.

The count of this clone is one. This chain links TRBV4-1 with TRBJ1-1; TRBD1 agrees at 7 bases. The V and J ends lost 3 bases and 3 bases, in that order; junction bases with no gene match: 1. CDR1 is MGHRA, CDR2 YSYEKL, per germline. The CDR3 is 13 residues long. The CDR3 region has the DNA TGCGCCAGCAGCCACCAGGGGGACACTGAAGCTTTCTTT. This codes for CASSHQGDTEAFF.

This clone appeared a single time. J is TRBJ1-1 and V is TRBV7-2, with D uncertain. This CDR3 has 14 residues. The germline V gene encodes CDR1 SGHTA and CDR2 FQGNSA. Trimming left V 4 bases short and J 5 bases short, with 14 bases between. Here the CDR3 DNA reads TGTGCCAGCAGCTCAGCCCCCGGCGGAACTGAAGCTTTCTTT. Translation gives CASSSAPGGTEAFF.

CDR3 in DNA: TGCAGCGTTGTAGGACTAGCGGGAGTGCTGTTGGATGAGCAGTTCTTC. It specifies CSVVGLAGVLLDEQFF. The chain combines TRBV29-1 with TRBJ2-1; TRBD2 agrees at 13 bases. The CDR3 consists of 16 residues. Germline CDR1 SQVTM, CDR2 ANQGSEA. Trimming removed 4 bases from V and 8 bases from J; junction bases left unmatched: 11.

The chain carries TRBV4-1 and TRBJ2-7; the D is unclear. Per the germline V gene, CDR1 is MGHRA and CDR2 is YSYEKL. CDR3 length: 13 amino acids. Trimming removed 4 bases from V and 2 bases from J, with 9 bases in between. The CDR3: CASSRDPAYEQYF. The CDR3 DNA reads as TGCGCCAGCAGCCGAGATCCGGCCTACGAGCAGTACTTC.

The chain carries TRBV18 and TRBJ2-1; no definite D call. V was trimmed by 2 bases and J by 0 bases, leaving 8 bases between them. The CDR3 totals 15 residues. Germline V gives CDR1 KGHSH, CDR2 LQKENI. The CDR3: CASSPEESSYNEQFF. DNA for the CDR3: TGTGCCAGCTCACCAGAGGAGAGCTCCTACAATGAGCAGTTCTTC. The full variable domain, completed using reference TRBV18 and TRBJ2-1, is NAGVMQNPRHLVRRRGQEARLRCSPMKGHSHVYWYRQLPEEGLKFMVYLQKENIIDESGMPKERFSAEFPKEGPSILRIQQVVRGDSAAYFCASSPEESSYNEQFFGPGTRLTVL.

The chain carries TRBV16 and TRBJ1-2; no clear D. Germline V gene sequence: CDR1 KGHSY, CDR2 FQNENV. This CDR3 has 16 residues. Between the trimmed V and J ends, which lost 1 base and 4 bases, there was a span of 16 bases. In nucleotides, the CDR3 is TGTGCCAGCAGCCAATGCCAGGTTAGAAAGACCTATGGCTACACCTTC. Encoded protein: CASSQCQVRKTYGYTF.

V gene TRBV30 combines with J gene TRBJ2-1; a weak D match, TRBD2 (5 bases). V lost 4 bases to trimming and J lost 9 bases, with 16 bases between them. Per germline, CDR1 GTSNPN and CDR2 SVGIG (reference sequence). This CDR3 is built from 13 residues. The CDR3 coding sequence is TGTGCCTGGACGCTGGAGGTTAGGGTTGAGCAGTTCTTC. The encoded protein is CAWTLEVRVEQFF.

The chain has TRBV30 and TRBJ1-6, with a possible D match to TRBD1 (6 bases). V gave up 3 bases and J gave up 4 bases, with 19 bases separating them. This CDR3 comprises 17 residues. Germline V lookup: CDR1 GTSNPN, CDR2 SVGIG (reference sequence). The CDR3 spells CAWSRDTEVYYNSPLHF. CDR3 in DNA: TGTGCCTGGAGCCGGGACACCGAAGTTTATTATAATTCACCCCTCCACTTT.

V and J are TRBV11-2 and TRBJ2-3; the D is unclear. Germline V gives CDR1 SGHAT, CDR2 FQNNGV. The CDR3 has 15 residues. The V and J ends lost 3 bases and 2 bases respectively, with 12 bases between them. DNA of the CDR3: TGTGCCAGCAGCTTTGGGCAGAAATTCACAGATACGCAGTATTTT. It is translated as CASSFGQKFTDTQYF. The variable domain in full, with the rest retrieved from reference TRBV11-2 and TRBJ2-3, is EAGVAQSPRYKIIEKRQSVAFWCNPISGHATLYWYQQILGQGPKLLIQFQNNGVVDDSQLPKDRFSAERLKGVDSTLKIQPAKLEDSAVYLCASSFGQKFTDTQYFGPGTRLTVL.

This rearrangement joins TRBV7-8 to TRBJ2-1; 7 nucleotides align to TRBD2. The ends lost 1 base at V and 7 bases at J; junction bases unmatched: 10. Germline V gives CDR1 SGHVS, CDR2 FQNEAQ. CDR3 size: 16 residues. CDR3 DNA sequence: TGTGCCAGCAGCTTAGGAGGGGCGGGAGTGGTTAATGAGCAGTTCTTC. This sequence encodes CASSLGGAGVVNEQFF.

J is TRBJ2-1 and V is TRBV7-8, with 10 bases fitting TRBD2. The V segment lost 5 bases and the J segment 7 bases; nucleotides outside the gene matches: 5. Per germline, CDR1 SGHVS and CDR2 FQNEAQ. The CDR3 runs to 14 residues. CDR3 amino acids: CASSPSGRRNEQFF. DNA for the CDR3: TGTGCCAGCAGCCCTAGCGGGAGAAGGAATGAGCAGTTCTTC.

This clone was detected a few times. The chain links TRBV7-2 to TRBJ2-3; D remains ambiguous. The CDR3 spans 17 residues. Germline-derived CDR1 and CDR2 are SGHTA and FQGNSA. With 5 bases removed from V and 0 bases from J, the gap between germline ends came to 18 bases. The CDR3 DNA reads TGTGCCAGCAGCGCACAAGTAGTGGTTCCTAGCACAGATACGCAGTATTTT. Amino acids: CASSAQVVVPSTDTQYF.

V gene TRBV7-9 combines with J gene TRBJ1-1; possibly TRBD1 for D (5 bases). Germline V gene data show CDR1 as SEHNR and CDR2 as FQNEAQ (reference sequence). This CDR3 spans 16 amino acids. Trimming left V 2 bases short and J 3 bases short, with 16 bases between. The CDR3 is CASSLRVGAGDTEAFF. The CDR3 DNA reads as TGTGCCAGCAGCTTAAGGGTCGGGGCGGGGGACACTGAAGCTTTCTTT.

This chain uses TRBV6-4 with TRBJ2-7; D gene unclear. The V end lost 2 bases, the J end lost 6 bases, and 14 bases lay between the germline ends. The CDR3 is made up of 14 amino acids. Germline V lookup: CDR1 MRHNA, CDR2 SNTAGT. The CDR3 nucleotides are TGTGCCAGCAGTGACGGATCTGGGTCCGGCGAGCAGTACTTC. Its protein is CASSDGSGSGEQYF.

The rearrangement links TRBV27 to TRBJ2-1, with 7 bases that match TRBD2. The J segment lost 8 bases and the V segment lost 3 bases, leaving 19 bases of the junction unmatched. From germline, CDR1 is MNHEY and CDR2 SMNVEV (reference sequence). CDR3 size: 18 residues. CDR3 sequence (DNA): TGTGCCAGCAGTTTTCAGAAGGTGGTGGGACGGGAGGTGGATGAGCAGTTCTTC. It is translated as CASSFQKVVGREVDEQFF.

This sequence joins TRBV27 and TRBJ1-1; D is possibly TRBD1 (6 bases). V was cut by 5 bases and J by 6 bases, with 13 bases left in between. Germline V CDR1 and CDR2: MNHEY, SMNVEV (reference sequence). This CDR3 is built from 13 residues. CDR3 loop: CASSIHRVSEAFF. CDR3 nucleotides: TGTGCCAGCAGTATTCACAGGGTGTCTGAAGCTTTCTTT.